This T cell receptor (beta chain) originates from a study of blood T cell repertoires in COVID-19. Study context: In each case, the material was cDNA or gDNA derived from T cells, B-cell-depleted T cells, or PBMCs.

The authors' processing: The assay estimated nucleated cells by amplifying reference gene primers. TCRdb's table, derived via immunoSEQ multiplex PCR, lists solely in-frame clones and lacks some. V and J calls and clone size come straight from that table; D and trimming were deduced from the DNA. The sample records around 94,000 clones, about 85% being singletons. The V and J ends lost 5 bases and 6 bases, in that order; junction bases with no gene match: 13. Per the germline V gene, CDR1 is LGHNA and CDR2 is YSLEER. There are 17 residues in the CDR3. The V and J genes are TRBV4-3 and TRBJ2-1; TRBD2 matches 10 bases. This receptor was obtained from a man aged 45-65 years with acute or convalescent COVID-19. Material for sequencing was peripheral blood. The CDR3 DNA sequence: TGCGCCAGCAGCATATTAGGGGGGTCTAGCGGGAGCAATGAGCAGTTCTTC. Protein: CASSILGGSSGSNEQFF.